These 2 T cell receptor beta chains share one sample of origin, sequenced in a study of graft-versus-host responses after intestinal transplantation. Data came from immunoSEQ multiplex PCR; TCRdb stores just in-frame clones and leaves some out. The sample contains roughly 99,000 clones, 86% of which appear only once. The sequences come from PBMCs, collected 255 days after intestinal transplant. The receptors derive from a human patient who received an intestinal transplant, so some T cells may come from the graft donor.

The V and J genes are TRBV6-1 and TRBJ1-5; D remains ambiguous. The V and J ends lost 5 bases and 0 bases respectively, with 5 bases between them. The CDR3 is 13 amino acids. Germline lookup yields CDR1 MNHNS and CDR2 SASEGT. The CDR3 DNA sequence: TGTGCCAGCAGTTCATTTAGCAATCAGCCCCAGCATTTT. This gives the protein CASSSFSNQPQHF.

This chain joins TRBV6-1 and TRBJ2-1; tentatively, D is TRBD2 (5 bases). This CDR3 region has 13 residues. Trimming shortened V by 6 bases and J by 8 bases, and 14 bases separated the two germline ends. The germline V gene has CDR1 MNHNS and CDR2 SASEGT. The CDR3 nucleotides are TGTGCCAGCAGCCGGACTTCCATCCATGAGCAGTTCTTC. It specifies CASSRTSIHEQFF.